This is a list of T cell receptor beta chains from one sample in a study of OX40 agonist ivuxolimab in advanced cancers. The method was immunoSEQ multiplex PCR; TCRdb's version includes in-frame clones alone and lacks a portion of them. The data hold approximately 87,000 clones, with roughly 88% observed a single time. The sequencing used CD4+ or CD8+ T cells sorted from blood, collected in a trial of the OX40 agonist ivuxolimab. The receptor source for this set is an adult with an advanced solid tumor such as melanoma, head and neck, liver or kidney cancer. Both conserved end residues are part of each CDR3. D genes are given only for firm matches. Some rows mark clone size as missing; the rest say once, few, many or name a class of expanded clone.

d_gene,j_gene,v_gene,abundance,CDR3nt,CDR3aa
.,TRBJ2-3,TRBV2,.,TGTGCCAGCAGGGCGGACGGGTCAGATACGCAGTATTTT,CASRADGSDTQYF
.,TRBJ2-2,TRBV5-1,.,TGCGCCAGCAGCCACAACGGACAGATAAACACCGGGGAGCTGTTTTTT,CASSHNGQINTGELFF
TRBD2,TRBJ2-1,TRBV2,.,TGTGCCAGCAGGGCGACTAGCGGGAGTATTAGTGAGCAGTTCTTC,CASRATSGSISEQFF
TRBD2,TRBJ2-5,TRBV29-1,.,TGCAGCGTTAAGTTCGCTAGCGGGATGGAGACCCAGTACTTC,CSVKFASGMETQYF
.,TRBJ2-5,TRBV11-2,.,TGTGCCAGCAGCGCTCCCGCATCCCCAAAGACCCAGTACTTC,CASSAPASPKTQYF
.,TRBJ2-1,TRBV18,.,TGTGCCAGCTCACCATCTAGAAATGAGCAGTTCTTC,CASSPSRNEQFF
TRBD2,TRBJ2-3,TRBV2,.,TGTGCCAGCAGTGAAACAGCGGGAGGGGCCCTCAGAACAGATACGCAGTATTTT,CASSETAGGALRTDTQYF
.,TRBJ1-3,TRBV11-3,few,TGTGCCAGCAGCTTAGGACGGGGACCTGGAAACACCATATATTTT,CASSLGRGPGNTIYF
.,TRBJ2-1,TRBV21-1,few,TGTGCCGGAGGACTAGCGGGAGGGCCGGGTCCCCAAGGTGAGCAGTTCTTC,CAGGLAGGPGPQGEQFF
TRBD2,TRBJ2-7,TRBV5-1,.,TGCGCCAGCAGCCTAGCGGGACTAGCAGCCTACGAGCAGTACTTC,CASSLAGLAAYEQYF
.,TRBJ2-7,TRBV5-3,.,TGTGCCGAACGGCTCGTGAAAAAGGGGAACTACGAGCAGTACTTC,CAERLVKKGNYEQYF
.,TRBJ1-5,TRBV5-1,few,TGCGCCAGCAGCTTAGAGGGAACGCAGCCCCAGCATTTT,CASSLEGTQPQHF
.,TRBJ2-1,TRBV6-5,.,TGTGCCAGCAGTGAAATGGTGGGAGTTGGTGAGCAGTTCTTC,CASSEMVGVGEQFF
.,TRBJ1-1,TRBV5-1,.,TGCGCCAGCAGCTCCCACACCATGAACACTGAAGCTTTCTTT,CASSSHTMNTEAFF
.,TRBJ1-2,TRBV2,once,TGTGCCAGCGTACCAGCTACCTCAGCTAACTATGGCTACACCTTC,CASVPATSANYGYTF
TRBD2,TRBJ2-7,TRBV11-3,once,TGTGCCAGCAGCTTAGTGGCTAGCGGGAACTACGGCGAGCAGTACTTC,CASSLVASGNYGEQYF
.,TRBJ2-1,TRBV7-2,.,TGTGCCAGCAGCTTAGCGGGAGAGTCATACAATGAGCAGTTCTTC,CASSLAGESYNEQFF
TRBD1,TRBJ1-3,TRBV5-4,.,TGTGCCAGCAGCTTGGTGACAGGGGGCTCTGGAAACACCATATATTTT,CASSLVTGGSGNTIYF
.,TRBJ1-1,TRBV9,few,TGTGCCAGCAGCTCACGGGACTCCCAAGCCCTGGTGGTAAACACTGAAGCTTTCTTT,CASSSRDSQALVVNTEAFF
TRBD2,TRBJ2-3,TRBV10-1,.,TGCGCCAGTGAGGGACTAGCGGGAGGCACAGATACGCAGTATTTT,CASEGLAGGTDTQYF
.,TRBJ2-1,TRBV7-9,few,TGTGCCAGCAGCTTCGAGGGTTACAGGAATGAGCAGTTCTTC,CASSFEGYRNEQFF
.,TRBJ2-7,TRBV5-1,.,TGCGCCAGCAGCTTGGAGGCCTACGAGCAGTACTTC,CASSLEAYEQYF
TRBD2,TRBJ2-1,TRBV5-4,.,TGTGCCAGCAGCCAACGGGAGGGCGGCTACAATGAGCAGTTCTTC,CASSQREGGYNEQFF
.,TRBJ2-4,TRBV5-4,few,TGTGCCAGCAGGGAGGGAGGACAGACGAACATTCAGTACTTC,CASREGGQTNIQYF
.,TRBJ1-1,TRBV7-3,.,TGTGCCAGCAGCCGAACGGGGGACTTGAACACTGAAGCTTTCTTT,CASSRTGDLNTEAFF
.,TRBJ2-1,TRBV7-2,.,TGTGCCAGCAGCTTAGAAGGGGCGAGAGGGGGGAATGAGCAGTTCTTC,CASSLEGARGGNEQFF
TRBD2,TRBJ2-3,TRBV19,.,TGTGCCAGTAGTAAAGGGGACTACACAGATACGCAGTATTTT,CASSKGDYTDTQYF
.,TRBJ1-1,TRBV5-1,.,TGCGCCAGCAGCTCCCTTGGGGGCACTGAAGCTTTCTTT,CASSSLGGTEAFF
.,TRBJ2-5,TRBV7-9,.,TGTGCCAGCAGCTTAGCAGAAGAGACCCAGTACTTC,CASSLAEETQYF
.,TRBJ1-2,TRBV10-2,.,TGCGCCAGCAGCCCTCGGGCCTCTTCCTTAGGTGGCTACACCTTC,CASSPRASSLGGYTF
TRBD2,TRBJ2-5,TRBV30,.,TGTGCCTGGGGGAGCGGGGCGGGAGGGACCCAGTACTTC,CAWGSGAGGTQYF
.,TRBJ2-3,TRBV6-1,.,TGTGCCAGCAGTGAAGGGGGGGGCAGGAGGGTTGTAGATACGCAGTATTTT,CASSEGGGRRVVDTQYF
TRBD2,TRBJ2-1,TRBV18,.,TGTGCCAGCTCACCTCGGTCGGCGGGAGGGCTTAATGAGCAGTTCTTC,CASSPRSAGGLNEQFF
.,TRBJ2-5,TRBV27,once,TGTGCCAGCAGCCGAAAACTAGGAGAGACCCAGTACTTC,CASSRKLGETQYF
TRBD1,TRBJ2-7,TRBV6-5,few,TGTGCCAGTTCCCGGGACAGGGGCCACGAGCAGTACTTC,CASSRDRGHEQYF
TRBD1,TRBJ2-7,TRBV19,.,TGTGCCAGTACCGGGACAGGGGGCCCGTCCGAGCAGTACTTC,CASTGTGGPSEQYF
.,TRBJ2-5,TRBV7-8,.,TGTGCCAGCAGCTTAGCTCGAAAAGGGTTCTCCCCCCCCCAAGAGACCCAGTACTTC,CASSLARKGFSPPQETQYF
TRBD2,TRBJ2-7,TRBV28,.,TGTGCCACTGGGACTAGCCTCGAGCAGTACTTC,CATGTSLEQYF
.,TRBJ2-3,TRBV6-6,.,TGTGCCAGCACCTTCCCGGGGACAGATACGCAGTATTTT,CASTFPGTDTQYF
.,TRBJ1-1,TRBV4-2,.,TGTGCCAGCAGCCAAGATCGTCCGACAGACACTGAAGCTTTCTTT,CASSQDRPTDTEAFF
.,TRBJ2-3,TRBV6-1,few,TGTGCCAGCAGTGAAGTTAGGACGCTGTATTTT,CASSEVRTLYF